This T cell receptor beta chain was found in a study of regulatory T cells in long-lasting Graves disease. Study-wide results and caveats: Reduced TCR diversity was observed in persistent Graves' patients versus newly diagnosed patients.

About this clonotype itself: Its antigen is unknown.

Construction of TCR beta libraries relied on iRepertoire HTBI primers and on Arm-PCR targeting CDR3 regions. MiXCR, applied by TCRdb to the multiplex PCR reads, yields one record per CDR3 protein. The table shows roughly 420,000 distinct CDR3 sequences, with about 17% occurring only once. As for time point: newly diagnosed GD, antithyroid drugs for less than 3 months. RNA from PBMCs was the source of the TCR library. V was pared by 0 bases and J by 4 bases, with 4 bases of the junction left unmatched. Germline V CDR1 and CDR2: SGHRS, YFSETQ. The CDR3 covers 17 residues. The same data also went into a second study, on T cells in Graves' hyperthyroidism and ophthalmopathy. That report notes: Criteria for exclusion of patients were uncontrolled infection, other autoimmune disease, pregnancy or lactation.

The rearrangement links TRBV5-1 to TRBJ2-2; TRBD2 matches 12 bases. This specimen consisted of peripheral blood mononuclear cells (PBMCs), obtained at new diagnosis, from a patient treated with antithyroid drugs. This TCR derives from a woman in her late teens or twenties with Graves disease. CDR3 sequence (DNA): TGCGCCAGCAGCTTGGTTGGACTAGCGGGACGCACCGGGGAGCTGTTTTTT. It translates to CASSLVGLAGRTGELFF.